These 22 T cell receptor beta chains were sequenced from one sample in a study of shared clonotypes between healthy human individuals. Only in-frame clones appear in the TCRdb table, and some are missing; sequencing was by immunoSEQ multiplex PCR. The data hold under 1,100,000 clones, with 75% to 85% observed a single time. The sequencing sample was made of memory CD4+ T cells from PBMCs. Subset meaning: CD45RA-negative fraction. All receptors come from a man younger than 35 in good health. Some clones in this sample may be carry-over from other donors' samples.

This clone was counted only a few times. This sequence joins TRBV7-2 and TRBJ2-7, with 13 bases identical to TRBD2. Looked up from germline, CDR1 is SGHTA and CDR2 is FQGNSA. CDR3 size: 19 residues. The V and J ends lost 6 bases and 4 bases, in that order; junction bases with no gene match: 18. CDR3 sequence reads: CASRSPTGTSGNHRYEQYF. DNA for the CDR3: TGTGCCAGCAGATCTCCCACCGGGACTAGCGGGAATCATCGTTACGAGCAGTACTTC. Supplemented by reference TRBV7-2 and TRBJ2-7, the full variable domain reads GAGVSQSPSNKVTEKGKDVELRCDPISGHTALYWYRQSLGQGLEFLIYFQGNSAPDKSGLPSDRFSAERTGGSVSTLTIQRTQQEDSAVYLCASRSPTGTSGNHRYEQYFGPGTRLTVT.

V and J are TRBV19 and TRBJ2-6; no firm D call. This CDR3 is 13 amino acids long. V lost 3 bases to trimming and J lost 2 bases, with 2 bases between them. Germline V gene sequence: CDR1 LNHDA, CDR2 SQIVND (reference sequence). The CDR3 here is CASSIPGANVLTF. CDR3 sequence (DNA): TGTGCCAGTAGTATCCCTGGGGCCAACGTCCTGACTTTC.

This clone has a count of ten or more. This sequence joins TRBV10-2 and TRBJ1-2, with 8 bases matching TRBD1. The CDR3 spans 13 residues. The J segment lost 4 bases and the V segment lost 7 bases, leaving 5 bases of the junction unmatched. CDR1 WSHSY and CDR2 SAAADI come from the germline V gene. The CDR3 reads CASKLTGAYGYTF. Here the CDR3 DNA reads TGCGCCAGCAAACTGACAGGGGCCTATGGCTACACCTTC.

The V gene is TRBV29-1, the J gene TRBJ1-4; no clear D gene. Germline CDR1 is SQVTM and CDR2 is ANQGSEA. V lost 7 bases, J lost 0 bases, and 12 bases lay in between. CDR3 length: 14 amino acids. The CDR3 protein is CSARLGTTNEKLFF. As DNA, the CDR3 is TGCAGCGCCCGACTAGGAACAACTAATGAAAAACTGTTTTTT.

Worth noting for this clone: The sample contains more than one DNA sequence encoding this CDR3. This chain links TRBV5-1 with TRBJ1-4, with TRBD1 matching 9 bases. V gave up 4 bases and J gave up 8 bases; unmatched junction bases: 6. This CDR3 is 14 amino acids long. Per the germline V gene, CDR1 is SGHRS and CDR2 is YFSETQ. In DNA, the CDR3 is TGCGCCAGCAGCACGGGACAGGGTAACGAAAAACTGTTTTTT. This codes for CASSTGQGNEKLFF.

This clone appeared once. The chain recombines TRBV18 with TRBJ2-5, with TRBD2 matching 12 bases. The V gene end was trimmed by 2 bases and the J gene end by 5 bases; junction bases not matched to a gene: 6. The CDR3 covers 16 residues. Germline lookup yields CDR1 KGHSH and CDR2 LQKENI. This CDR3 is CASSPSRLAGDETQYF. The CDR3 nucleotides are TGTGCCAGCTCACCATCCCGACTAGCGGGAGATGAGACCCAGTACTTC.

The V gene is TRBV6-1, the J gene TRBJ2-7; TRBD2 might be the D (5 bases). This CDR3 is built from 14 residues. With 7 bases removed from V and 0 bases from J, the gap between germline ends came to 13 bases. CDR1 is MNHNS and CDR2 is SASEGT in the germline V gene. As DNA, the CDR3 is TGTGCCAGCATCCCGGGGTTAAGCTCCTACGAGCAGTACTTC. It codes for CASIPGLSSYEQYF.

This clone has more than one count but fewer than ten. The CDR3: CASSLRDSYNEQFF. DNA of the CDR3: TGTGCCAGCAGCCTCCGGGACAGCTACAATGAGCAGTTCTTC. V usage is TRBV7-7 and J usage is TRBJ2-1, with 7 bases matching TRBD1. With V trimmed by 5 bases and J by 3 bases, 4 bases remained unmatched. Germline CDR1 SSHAT, CDR2 FNYEAQ (reference sequence). This CDR3 region has 14 residues.

The sample holds one count of this clone. The sample has other DNA sequences that encode this CDR3 too. The chain has TRBV18 and TRBJ1-5; D might be TRBD1 (6 bases). CDR1 and CDR2 (germline): KGHSH, LQKENI. The CDR3 sequence is 14 residues long. The V gene lost 3 bases and the J gene lost 3 bases, with 9 bases spanning the gap. The CDR3, as DNA: TGTGCCAGCTCACCGCAGGGGTCCAATCAGCCCCAGCATTTT. Translating it yields CASSPQGSNQPQHF.

V gene TRBV28 combines with J gene TRBJ2-2; TRBD2 matches 15 bases. The germline V gene has CDR1 MDHEN and CDR2 SYDVKM. The J segment lost 1 base and the V segment lost 8 bases, leaving 5 bases of the junction unmatched. The length of the CDR3 is 17 residues. For the CDR3, the DNA is TGTGCCAGCCTGGGACTAGCGGGAGGATTGAACACCGGGGAGCTGTTTTTT. This encodes CASLGLAGGLNTGELFF.

The V and J genes are TRBV6-6 and TRBJ2-7; 7 bases are a match to TRBD2. The CDR3 covers 16 residues. Germline CDR1 reads MNHNY; CDR2 reads SVGAGI (reference sequence). With V trimmed by 5 bases and J by 0 bases, 10 bases remained unmatched. In DNA form, the CDR3 reads TGTGCCAGCAGTAGCCGAGCCGCGGGAGTCTCCTACGAGCAGTACTTC. Residues: CASSSRAAGVSYEQYF.

V usage is TRBV5-1 and J usage is TRBJ2-7, with D possibly TRBD1 on 6 matching bases. V was trimmed by 4 bases and J by 0 bases, leaving 14 bases between them. Germline V gene sequence: CDR1 SGHRS, CDR2 YFSETQ. This CDR3 has 15 amino acids. The CDR3 nucleotides are TGCGCCAGCAGCCCAGGGGCCCCCATCTCCTACGAGCAGTACTTC. This gives the protein CASSPGAPISYEQYF.

In DNA, the CDR3 is TGTGCCAGTAGTACCCGGGGTGGGGAGTATGGCTACACCTTC. Protein: CASSTRGGEYGYTF. V usage is TRBV19 and J usage is TRBJ1-2; D is unresolved. The CDR3 sequence is 14 residues long. V gave up 4 bases and J gave up 5 bases, with 14 bases separating them. Per germline, CDR1 LNHDA and CDR2 SQIVND (reference sequence).

The J gene is TRBJ1-5, the V gene TRBV7-3; maybe TRBD1 (6 bases). Germline CDR1 reads SGHTA; CDR2 reads FQGTGA. The CDR3 extends over 14 amino acids. Trimming took 5 bases from V and 9 from J, leaving 17 bases between them. CDR3 loop: CASSPRGGDGPQHF. The DNA for the CDR3 is TGTGCCAGCAGCCCGAGGGGGGGCGATGGGCCCCAGCATTTT.

V and J are TRBV1 and TRBJ1-2; the table gives TRBD1 as D, unverified against the DNA. TRBV1 is described as a pseudogene. The CDR3 is 15 residues long. The CDR3: CTSVGTGEGPYGYTF. Written as DNA, the CDR3 is TGCACCAGCGTAGGGACAGGGGAAGGTCCCTATGGCTACACCTTC.

The V call is TRBV23-1, the J call TRBJ2-7; 7 bases fit TRBD1. TRBV23-1 is an ORF; its function is uncertain. After removal of 2 bases from V and 2 bases from J, the junction contained 9 bases not matched to a gene. The CDR3 is 16 residues long. CDR3: CASSQIAGQVAYEQYF. The CDR3 DNA follows: TGCGCCAGCAGTCAAATTGCTGGACAGGTCGCCTACGAGCAGTACTTC.

This chain links TRBV19 with TRBJ2-5, with TRBD2 identical over 10 bases. The CDR3 runs to 15 residues. J gave up 5 bases and V 5 bases, and 8 bases lay outside the gene matches. The germline CDR1 and CDR2 sequences are LNHDA and SQIVND (reference sequence). The CDR3 protein is CASSQREGHGETQYF. CDR3 in DNA: TGTGCCAGTAGTCAGCGGGAGGGCCATGGGGAGACCCAGTACTTC.

The chain uses TRBV7-3 and TRBJ2-7; tentatively, D is TRBD1 or TRBD2 (5 bases each). Germline-derived CDR1 and CDR2 are SGHTA and FQGTGA. This CDR3 has 14 residues. Trimming stripped 5 bases from V and 2 bases from J, with 13 bases between. CDR3: CASSPGTGTYEQYF. CDR3 nucleotides: TGTGCCAGCAGCCCAGGGACCGGTACCTACGAGCAGTACTTC.

The chain recombines TRBV5-6 with TRBJ1-3; D remains unclear. The CDR3 totals 15 residues. The germline V gene encodes CDR1 SGHDT and CDR2 YYEEEE. Trimming cost V 0 bases and J 2 bases, with 9 bases left between them. CDR3 sequence (DNA): TGTGCCAGCAGCTTGGGAGGTCAGGCTGGAAACACCATATATTTT. Its protein product is CASSLGGQAGNTIYF.

This clone was seen only a few times. The chain carries TRBV7-2 and TRBJ2-7; D is undetermined. The germline V gene has CDR1 SGHTA and CDR2 FQGNSA. Trimming removed 1 base from V and 0 bases from J, with 16 bases in between. The CDR3 length is 17 residues. The DNA of the CDR3 is TGTGCCAGCAGCTTAGATTTGACCTTCCGAAGCTCCTACGAGCAGTACTTC. Its protein is CASSLDLTFRSSYEQYF.

This chain joins TRBV7-9 and TRBJ2-1; the match to TRBD2 covers 12 bases. Germline loops: CDR1 SEHNR, CDR2 FQNEAQ (reference sequence). J gave up 9 bases and V 0 bases, and 6 bases lay outside the gene matches. The CDR3 loop spans 16 amino acids. The CDR3 spells CASSLARLAGEAEQFF. The CDR3 DNA is TGTGCCAGCAGCTTAGCGCGACTAGCGGGAGAGGCTGAGCAGTTCTTC. Based on the CDR3 plus reference TRBV7-9 and TRBJ2-1, the full variable domain is DTGVSQNPRHKITKRGQNVTFRCDPISEHNRLYWYRQTLGQGPEFLTYFQNEAQLEKSRLLSDRFSAERPKGSFSTLEIQRTEQGDSAMYLCASSLARLAGEAEQFFGPGTRLTVL.

The chain joins TRBV29-1 to TRBJ2-5; D remains ambiguous. Trimming pared 0 bases from V and 7 bases from J, leaving 15 bases between. In germline, CDR1 is SQVTM, CDR2 ANQGSEA. The CDR3 runs to 14 residues. CDR3 sequence reads: CSVEDQIGKGTQYF. In DNA, the CDR3 is TGCAGCGTTGAAGATCAGATAGGAAAAGGGACCCAGTACTTC.